In its sample, the clone carrying this TCR beta chain was seen once. Its antigen is as yet unknown. Sample-barcoded 5' priming and a J-beta primer mix drove a second PCR of about 6 to 12 cycles. A tag from a template-switch adaptor with 12 random nucleotides marked each cDNA molecule. TCRdb recomputed calls from the 5' RACE reads with MiXCR, one row per CDR3 protein. The table records about 640,000 distinct CDR3 sequences, about 54% of them present only once. This entry belongs to a study of blood T cells in healthy people across ages. Findings and limits, study-wide: Across samples, TCR beta diversity tracked strongly with naive T cell percentage.

The V gene end was trimmed by 6 bases and the J gene end by 5 bases; junction bases not matched to a gene: 8. The CDR3 has 14 amino acids. The sequenced sample was blood. This rearrangement joins TRBV12-3 or TRBV12-4 to TRBJ2-5; 8 bases map to TRBD2. This receptor was obtained from a man aged 55 to 70 in good health. The CDR3 here is CASSPGTRDETQYF. The CDR3 region has the DNA TGTGCCAGCAGCCCCGGGACTAGGGATGAGACCCAGTACTTC.